What follows are 11 T cell receptor beta chains derived from one specimen sequenced in a study of blood T cell repertoires in COVID-19. Only in-frame clones appear in the TCRdb table, and some are missing; sequencing was by immunoSEQ multiplex PCR. The profile shows approximately 230,000 clones, around 90% of them singletons. Sequencing was carried out using PBMCs or T cells enriched from blood (not recorded which). Receptor source: a woman in her 30s with acute COVID-19.

This rearrangement joins TRBV10-3 to TRBJ2-1, with TRBD2 matching 8 bases. This CDR3 spans 19 amino acids. CDR1 ENHRY and CDR2 SYGVKD come from the germline V gene. J was trimmed by 7 bases and V by 2 bases; bases with no gene match: 19. Written as DNA, the CDR3 is TGTGCCATCAGTGAGGGGGGCGGGAGAGAAGCGGGAGCGGGTAATGAGCAGTTCTTC. Its translation: CAISEGGGREAGAGNEQFF.

DNA for the CDR3: TGTGCCAGCACGTCCAGGGGGCGAGGTTTGGGGGTCCAAGAGACCCAGTACTTC. It specifies CASTSRGRGLGVQETQYF. J is TRBJ2-5 and V is TRBV2; TRBD1 matches at 8 bases. The V gene end was trimmed by 7 bases and the J gene end by 1 base; junction bases not matched to a gene: 17. This CDR3 is built from 18 residues. Germline V gives CDR1 SNHLY, CDR2 FYNNEI.

Note on this clone: This same CDR3 is encoded by further DNA sequences in the sample. The chain combines TRBV28 with TRBJ1-3; maybe TRBD1 (5 bases). This CDR3 is 14 amino acids long. The V end was cut by 3 bases, the J end by 1 base, with 7 bases between. The V gene's germline CDR1 is MDHEN and CDR2 SYDVKM. The CDR3 bases are TGTGCCAGCAGTTTTCAGGGTTCTGGAAACACCATATATTTT. Protein sequence: CASSFQGSGNTIYF.

CDR3 in amino acids: CASVPGLAGPNEQFF. For the CDR3, the DNA is TGCGCCAGCGTACCGGGACTAGCGGGGCCAAATGAGCAGTTCTTC. The rearrangement links TRBV5-1 to TRBJ2-1; 13 bases line up with TRBD2. V lost 7 bases to trimming and J lost 7 bases; unmatched junction nucleotides: 8. The CDR3 has 15 amino acids. The germline gives CDR1 SGHRS, CDR2 YFSETQ.

This chain connects TRBV3-1 (or the pseudogene TRBV3-2) to TRBJ2-2, with D uncertain. The germline CDR1 and CDR2 sequences are LGHDT and YNNKEL (reference sequence). This CDR3 spans 16 amino acids. V lost 4 bases, J lost 7 bases, and 19 bases lay in between. CDR3 protein: CASSPLWSESGGELFF. CDR3 sequence (DNA): TGTGCCAGCAGCCCTTTGTGGAGCGAAAGTGGCGGGGAGCTGTTTTTT.

The chain couples TRBV29-1 to TRBJ2-2; D remains ambiguous. Per germline, CDR1 SQVTM and CDR2 ANQGSEA. This CDR3 has 12 amino acids. Trimming cost V 2 bases and J 3 bases, with 4 bases left between them. CDR3 residues: CSVERYTGELFF. The CDR3 DNA reads as TGCAGCGTTGAACGGTACACCGGGGAGCTGTTTTTT.

The chain couples TRBV14 to TRBJ2-3, with D perhaps TRBD2 (6 bases). The ends were cut back, 1 base at V and 1 base at J, with 18 bases in the middle. The length of the CDR3 is 18 residues. Germline values: CDR1 SGHDN, CDR2 FVKESK. The CDR3 loop is CASSQVILSSERTDTQYF. CDR3 coding DNA: TGTGCCAGCAGCCAAGTTATATTGTCTAGCGAACGCACAGATACGCAGTATTTT. The full variable domain, with the rest looked up from reference TRBV14 and TRBJ2-3, is EAGVTQFPSHSVIEKGQTVTLRCDPISGHDNLYWYRRVMGKEIKFLLHFVKESKQDESGMPNNRFLAERTGGTYSTLKVQPAELEDSGVYFCASSQVILSSERTDTQYFGPGTRLTVL.

The genes are TRBV28 and TRBJ2-7; D is undetermined. Trimming cost V 2 bases and J 6 bases, with 14 bases left between them. Germline V gene data show CDR1 as MDHEN and CDR2 as SYDVKM. The CDR3 has 14 residues. The DNA of the CDR3 is TGTGCCAGCAGTTTAAAGTCCCCTTCCGGCGAGCAGTACTTC. Its protein is CASSLKSPSGEQYF.

This clone has just one count. The CDR3 is CASSATRDYGHYEQYF. CDR3 sequence (DNA): TGTGCCAGCAGTGCAACCCGGGACTACGGGCACTACGAGCAGTACTTC. This chain connects TRBV2 to TRBJ2-7; 7 nucleotides match TRBD2. This CDR3 region has 16 residues. Germline-derived CDR1 and CDR2 are SNHLY and FYNNEI. The junction had 12 bases not matched to a gene; V was cut back by 4 bases and J by 3 bases.

This chain links TRBV5-1 with TRBJ2-2; 8 bases fit TRBD1. V shed 4 bases, J shed 6 bases, and the junction held 5 bases outside the gene matches. The CDR3 is 14 amino acids. The germline gives CDR1 SGHRS, CDR2 YFSETQ. For the CDR3, the DNA is TGCGCCAGCAGCCCCGGGACAGGAGCCGGGGAGCTGTTTTTT. This codes for CASSPGTGAGELFF.

V gene TRBV6-1 combines with J gene TRBJ1-2; D is unclear. Trimming pared 3 bases from V and 2 bases from J, leaving 13 bases between. CDR3 size: 15 residues. Germline V gives CDR1 MNHNS, CDR2 SASEGT. The CDR3 coding sequence is TGTGCCAGCAGTGAGAGTTCCTTTTCAAACTATGGCTACACCTTC. This gives the protein CASSESSFSNYGYTF.